This TCR beta chain is drawn from a study of naive and memory T cell subsets. V was clipped by 2 bases and J by 7 bases; unmatched bases: 3. The CDR3 totals 14 residues. The V gene's germline CDR1 is MNHEY and CDR2 SVGAGI. Treatment meaning: skin biopsy from PPD injection site in Mantoux-positive individual. Input was roughly 1 to 1000 ng of DNase-treated total RNA without cell sorting. Reverse transcription of blood and skin TCR RNA was primed at alpha and beta constant regions. TCRdb itself ran the UMI-ligation and nested PCR reads through MiXCR, one entry per CDR3 protein. The sample holds about 18,000 distinct CDR3 sequences; 7.5% to 10% are singletons and the top ten take 6.8%. Judged by abundance, this clonotype is medium-sized (0.01 to 0.1%).

The chain uses TRBV6-5 and TRBJ1-5, with TRBD1 matching over 9 bases. The sample was skin, taken from a tuberculin skin test site. The clonotype was recovered from an adult in good health. CDR3 sequence reads: CASSYGQGRQPQHF. The CDR3 DNA is TGTGCCAGCAGTTACGGACAGGGGCGACAGCCCCAGCATTTT.